This T cell receptor beta chain was sequenced in a study of identical twins. TCRdb redid the calling of the 5' RACE reads with MiXCR, one entry per CDR3 protein. This table holds 250,000 or so distinct CDR3 sequences, 6.5% to 9.5% found once. Trimming took 3 bases from V and 3 from J, leaving 6 bases between them. This CDR3 comprises 12 residues. These data were also filed under a second study, of yellow fever vaccine responses in identical twins.

The sequenced sample consisted of CD8+ T cells sorted from blood. The TCR comes from a woman younger than 35 in good health. This chain uses TRBV12-3 or TRBV12-4 with TRBJ2-7, with D unresolved. The CDR3, as DNA: TGTGCCAGCAGTTTCGAGTTCTACGAGCAGTACTTC. It is translated as CASSFEFYEQYF.